This T cell receptor (beta chain) was captured by sequencing in a study of T cells in tumors after PD-1 blockade. Study summary: Either cemiplimab 350 mg every 2 weeks or pembrolizumab 200 mg every 3 weeks was given. Blood samples averaged around 100,000 templates (range about 24,679-260,000) and fewer than 40,000 unique clonotypes.

Profiling relied on immunoSEQ multiplex PCR, and the TCRdb table lists in-frame clones only, not all of them. Of approximately 59,000 clones listed, just under 80% are singletons. Germline V gene sequence: CDR1 WNHNN, CDR2 SYGVQD (reference sequence). Deletions cut 2 bases from V and 0 bases from J, with 11 bases between. The CDR3 has 16 residues. J is TRBJ1-3 and V is TRBV10-1; D is uncertain. Sequenced here: PBMCs, sampled before anti-PD-1 treatment. The sequence was collected from a human donor with basal cell carcinoma. DNA for the CDR3: TGCGCCAGCAGTGAGAGCGTTCTATCCTCTGGAAACACCATATATTTT. It is translated as CASSESVLSSGNTIYF.